The clone carrying this T cell receptor (beta chain) has ten or more counts. Its specificity is not known. TCRdb re-called the PCR reads via MiXCR. The sample shows about 90,000 clones, 8% to 9.5% of them seen only once. This entry is derived from a study of metastatic and nonmetastatic thyroid tumors. Study-wide background: Peripheral blood and tumor or nodule samples from malignant and benign thyroid patients were compared. Points from the study as a whole: Reportedly, malignant thyroid tumors had significantly higher TCR beta diversity than benign nodules, in blood and tumor.

Patients underwent thyroid surgery, and none had received any treatment before it. V gave up 1 base and J gave up 6 bases, with 14 bases separating them. Germline V gene data show CDR1 as LGHDT and CDR2 as YNNKEL (reference sequence). The CDR3 is made up of 15 amino acids. The specimen sequenced was blood. The chain couples TRBV3-1 to TRBJ2-3; D tentatively reads TRBD1 or TRBD2 (6 bases each). The receptor's source is a female donor with papillary thyroid cancer or a benign thyroid nodule (not recorded which). Some clones in this sample may be carry-over from other donors' samples. The CDR3 DNA reads as TGTGCCAGCAGCCAAGGGGGGGCCCTCTTGGATACGCAGTATTTT. This encodes CASSQGGALLDTQYF.